The 15 T cell receptor beta chains reported below all come from one sample, sequenced in a study of T cell responses to AZD1222 COVID-19 vaccine. Sequencing used immunoSEQ multiplex PCR; TCRdb keeps in-frame clones, though not all of them. In the table there are about 130,000 clones, approximately 86% of which are singletons. This specimen was peripheral blood, taken on day 0 of AZD1222 vaccination. The receptors stem from an adult in good health.

This chain joins TRBV5-1 and TRBJ1-2; D gene uncertain. Trimming pared 0 bases from V and 3 bases from J, leaving 12 bases between. The CDR3 totals 15 residues. Germline lookup yields CDR1 SGHRS and CDR2 YFSETQ. This chain's CDR3 is CASSLGVVMDYGYTF. CDR3 DNA sequence: TGCGCCAGCAGCTTGGGTGTAGTAATGGACTATGGCTACACCTTC.

The chain has TRBV19 and TRBJ2-2; tentatively, D is TRBD1 (5 bases). Germline CDR1 and CDR2: LNHDA and SQIVND (reference sequence). Deletions cut 3 bases from V and 0 bases from J, with 11 bases between. The CDR3 contains 16 residues. DNA for the CDR3: TGTGCCAGTAGTATGGGGCCCCCGACGAACACCGGGGAGCTGTTTTTT. This sequence encodes CASSMGPPTNTGELFF.

The J gene is TRBJ1-4, the V gene TRBV7-2; D unresolved. Germline CDR1 and CDR2: SGHTA and FQGNSA. Deletions cut 4 bases from V and 0 bases from J, with 9 bases between. The CDR3 sequence is 15 residues long. The CDR3 loop reads CASSSRLATNEKLFF. The CDR3, as DNA: TGTGCCAGCAGCTCGCGGCTTGCAACTAATGAAAAACTGTTTTTT.

The J gene is TRBJ1-1, the V gene TRBV27; D remains unclear. The germline CDR1 and CDR2 sequences are MNHEY and SMNVEV (reference sequence). The V and J ends lost 0 bases and 8 bases respectively, with 19 bases between them. The CDR3 totals 16 residues. The CDR3, as DNA: TGTGCCAGCAGTTTATCGAGTCAGCCGGGCCGGTCGGAAGCTTTCTTT. Amino acid sequence: CASSLSSQPGRSEAFF.

The rearrangement uses TRBV7-9 and TRBJ2-7, with 7 nucleotides matching TRBD2. The CDR3 sequence is 13 residues long. Trimming removed 6 bases from V and 5 bases from J; junction bases left unmatched: 7. CDR1 and CDR2 from the germline V gene are SEHNR and FQNEAQ (reference sequence). The DNA of the CDR3 is TGTGCCAGCAGTTGGGGGGGTAGCGACGAGCAGTACTTC. This gives the protein CASSWGGSDEQYF.

The rearrangement joins TRBV4-1 to TRBJ1-2, with D perhaps matching TRBD1 (5 bases). The CDR3 extends over 17 amino acids. CDR1 and CDR2 (germline): MGHRA, YSYEKL. Deletions cut 0 bases from V and 4 bases from J, with 18 bases between. The CDR3 coding sequence is TGCGCCAGCAGCCAAGATCTGGGTCCGCAGGGAAGCTATGGCTACACCTTC. It codes for CASSQDLGPQGSYGYTF.

This clone appeared a single time. The chain recombines TRBV5-4 with TRBJ2-3; 8 nucleotides line up with TRBD2. In germline, CDR1 is SGHNT, CDR2 YYREEE (reference sequence). CDR3 length: 15 residues. V dropped 0 bases and J dropped 3; count of bases not matched to a gene: 3. Here the CDR3 reads CASSLGVAGTDTQYF. The CDR3 coding sequence is TGTGCCAGCAGCTTGGGGGTAGCGGGGACAGATACGCAGTATTTT.

The chain couples TRBV7-9 to TRBJ1-2; no clear D gene. V shed 0 bases and J shed 6 bases, with 14 bases lying between them. CDR3 size: 15 residues. Germline lookup yields CDR1 SEHNR and CDR2 FQNEAQ (reference sequence). The CDR3: CASSLATSSFHGYTF. The CDR3 bases are TGTGCCAGCAGCTTAGCGACATCCTCCTTCCATGGCTACACCTTC.

The chain recombines TRBV12-3 or TRBV12-4 with TRBJ1-1; unclear D gene. Between the trimmed V and J ends, which lost 6 bases and 3 bases, there was a span of 11 bases. The length of the CDR3 is 13 residues. CDR3 sequence (DNA): TGTGCCAGCAGCCCACCGGGGTACACTGAAGCTTTCTTT. Its translation: CASSPPGYTEAFF.

V is TRBV12-5 and J is TRBJ1-2; TRBD1 matches 7 bases. V gave up 4 bases and J gave up 4 bases; unmatched junction bases: 18. The CDR3 totals 18 residues. CDR1 LGHNT and CDR2 FRNRAP come from the germline V gene. CDR3 DNA: TGTGCTAGTGGTTCAGCGACAGGGAGCAATCCCCCACTCTATGGCTACACCTTC. Residues: CASGSATGSNPPLYGYTF. The full variable domain, its missing parts supplied by reference TRBV12-5 and TRBJ1-2, is DARVTQTPRHKVTEMGQEVTMRCQPILGHNTVFWYRQTMMQGLELLAYFRNRAPLDDSGMPKDRFSAEMPDATLATLKIQPSEPRDSAVYFCASGSATGSNPPLYGYTFGSGTRLTVV.

There are many counts of this clone. The chain is built from TRBV24-1 and TRBJ2-3; no definite D call. Germline CDR1 KGHDR, CDR2 SFDVKD. With 4 bases removed from V and 3 bases from J, the gap between germline ends came to 7 bases. This CDR3 comprises 13 residues. The CDR3, as DNA: TGTGCCACCAGTGACTTTGGGACAGATACGCAGTATTTT. Protein sequence: CATSDFGTDTQYF.

This clone was picked up a small number of times. The chain links TRBV7-2 to TRBJ2-5, with D perhaps TRBD2 (5 bases). The V end lost 0 bases, the J end lost 5 bases, and 13 bases lay between the germline ends. Germline CDR1 reads SGHTA; CDR2 reads FQGNSA. The CDR3 extends over 15 amino acids. The CDR3 loop reads CASSLAVSGVETQYF. The CDR3 region has the DNA TGTGCCAGCAGCTTAGCTGTGAGCGGTGTGGAGACCCAGTACTTC.

The chain couples TRBV2 to TRBJ2-5; 9 nucleotides agree with TRBD1. J lost 7 bases, V lost 7 bases, and 10 bases had no gene match. Germline loops: CDR1 SNHLY, CDR2 FYNNEI. The CDR3 consists of 14 residues. The CDR3 coding sequence is TGTGCCAGCAATGGGGACAGGGAGTTAGGGACCCAGTACTTC. It codes for CASNGDRELGTQYF.

This clone was counted between two and nine times. The rearrangement joins TRBV9 to TRBJ2-7; D might be TRBD1 (5 bases). CDR1 is SGDLS and CDR2 is YYNGEE in the germline V gene. The CDR3 covers 14 residues. Trimming stripped 2 bases from V and 1 base from J, with 10 bases between. DNA for the CDR3: TGTGCCAGCAGCGTCGACAGTTTTTCCTACGAGCAGTACTTC. Translation gives CASSVDSFSYEQYF.

The chain joins TRBV2 to TRBJ1-1; D not resolved. The germline V gene has CDR1 SNHLY and CDR2 FYNNEI. Trimming left V 6 bases short and J 1 base short, with 9 bases between. This CDR3 is 13 amino acids long. DNA for the CDR3: TGTGCCAGCAGCCAGGAGGCGAACACTGAAGCTTTCTTT. Translating it yields CASSQEANTEAFF.